Shown below are 14 T cell receptor beta chains from a single sample sequenced in a study of blood T cell repertoires in COVID-19. Here immunoSEQ multiplex PCR was the method, and the copy in TCRdb shows in-frame clones only, minus some. The sample yields about 58,000 clones, approximately 90% seen once. Sequencing input: peripheral blood. Receptors originate from a man in his sixties with acute or convalescent COVID-19.

This rearrangement joins TRBV7-9 to TRBJ2-7; 10 nucleotides agree with TRBD1. The CDR3 contains 14 residues. Germline lookup yields CDR1 SEHNR and CDR2 FQNEAQ (reference sequence). With 5 bases clipped from V and 4 bases from J, the junction kept 5 bases outside the gene matches. CDR3 sequence reads: CASSHGTGEYEQYF. CDR3 bases: TGTGCCAGCAGCCACGGGACAGGGGAATACGAGCAGTACTTC.

This clone occurred once. The genes are TRBV21-1 and TRBJ1-5; no check of the table's D call, TRBD1, against the DNA was made. TRBV21-1 is a listed pseudogene. This CDR3 is 15 amino acids long. The chain's CDR3 is CASRDRIHCNQPQHF. As DNA, the CDR3 is TGTGCCAGCCGGGACAGGATCCATTGCAATCAGCCCCAGCATTTT.

V usage is TRBV7-9 and J usage is TRBJ1-3; 7 nucleotides align to TRBD1. CDR1 is SEHNR, CDR2 FQNEAQ, per germline (reference sequence). Unmatched junction bases numbered 6, after V lost 1 base and J lost 6 bases. The CDR3 totals 15 residues. Here the CDR3 DNA reads TGTGCCAGCAGCTTAGAGGGACAGAGAGTAAACACCATATATTTT. It codes for CASSLEGQRVNTIYF.

The J gene is TRBJ1-5, the V gene TRBV18; TRBD1 matches at 10 bases. With 4 bases clipped from V and 6 bases from J, the junction kept 6 bases outside the gene matches. Germline lookup yields CDR1 KGHSH and CDR2 LQKENI. The CDR3 has 15 amino acids. In DNA, the CDR3 is TGTGCCAGCTCACGGGGACAGGGGCCAGGTCAGCCCCAGCATTTT. Translating it yields CASSRGQGPGQPQHF.

The chain has TRBV6-6 and TRBJ2-7; TRBD1 agrees at 8 bases. J was trimmed by 2 bases and V by 5 bases; bases with no gene match: 20. This CDR3 contains 19 residues. CDR1 and CDR2 (germline): MNHNY, SVGAGI (reference sequence). The CDR3 region is CASSPAAGQEFVFPYEQYF. CDR3 DNA: TGTGCCAGCAGTCCAGCGGCGGGACAGGAGTTCGTTTTCCCCTACGAGCAGTACTTC.

The chain carries TRBV2 and TRBJ2-3; D is unclear. CDR1 and CDR2 from the germline V gene are SNHLY and FYNNEI. The ends were cut back, 6 bases at V and 0 bases at J, with 7 bases in the middle. This CDR3 comprises 13 residues. The CDR3: CASRELSTDTQYF. As DNA, the CDR3 is TGTGCCAGCAGGGAGCTTAGCACAGATACGCAGTATTTT.

The rearrangement links TRBV2 to TRBJ2-7, with 7 bases identical to TRBD2. This CDR3 is 15 amino acids long. Germline V gives CDR1 SNHLY, CDR2 FYNNEI. V lost 2 bases, J lost 3 bases, and 7 bases stayed unmatched. The CDR3 loop is CASSERSPSGYEQYF. CDR3 sequence (DNA): TGTGCCAGCAGTGAACGGTCGCCTAGCGGCTACGAGCAGTACTTC. The full variable domain, completed using reference TRBV2 and TRBJ2-7, is EPEVTQTPSHQVTQMGQEVILRCVPISNHLYFYWYRQILGQKVEFLVSFYNNEISEKSEIFDDQFSVERPDGSNFTLKIRSTKLEDSAMYFCASSERSPSGYEQYFGPGTRLTVT.

This clone was seen more than once but under ten times. The rearrangement links TRBV6-2 or TRBV6-3 to TRBJ2-5, with D possibly being TRBD1 (6 bases). CDR1 and CDR2 from the germline V gene are MNHEY and SVGEGT. The V end lost 2 bases, the J end lost 4 bases, and 11 bases lay between the germline ends. The CDR3 contains 14 residues. The CDR3 spells CASSYPGVLETQYF. The CDR3 bases are TGTGCCAGCAGTTACCCAGGGGTATTAGAGACCCAGTACTTC.

The CDR3 spells CASSTSTGGYEKLFF. The CDR3 region has the DNA TGTGCCAGCAGCACATCCACAGGGGGGTATGAAAAACTGTTTTTT. The chain combines TRBV9 with TRBJ1-4; 8 bases are shared with TRBD1. This CDR3 is 15 amino acids long. In germline, CDR1 is SGDLS, CDR2 YYNGEE. V gave up 4 bases and J gave up 6 bases; unmatched junction bases: 8.

This chain connects TRBV6-5 to TRBJ1-2; 7 bases map to TRBD1. J gave up 4 bases and V 7 bases, and 9 bases lay outside the gene matches. The CDR3 extends over 14 amino acids. Germline values: CDR1 MNHEY, CDR2 SVGAGI. The CDR3 is CASNPTGDSYGYTF. CDR3 nucleotide sequence: TGTGCCAGCAATCCAACAGGGGATAGCTATGGCTACACCTTC.

The chain has TRBV24-1 and TRBJ2-5; TRBD1 might be the D (5 bases). CDR1 is KGHDR, CDR2 SFDVKD, per germline. Deletions cut 2 bases from V and 5 bases from J, with 14 bases between. The CDR3 is made up of 15 amino acids. The CDR3 DNA is TGTGCCACCAGTGATTACGCAAGGGGTTGGGAGACCCAGTACTTC. Translating gives CATSDYARGWETQYF.

The V gene is TRBV27, the J gene TRBJ1-4, with TRBD1 as a possible D gene (5 bases). V was clipped by 1 base and J by 3 bases, with 6 bases between them. The CDR3 runs to 14 residues. CDR1 is MNHEY and CDR2 is SMNVEV in the germline V gene (reference sequence). In DNA, the CDR3 is TGTGCCAGCAGTTTATTAGGGGCTAATGAAAAACTGTTTTTT. Its protein is CASSLLGANEKLFF.

This sequence joins TRBV6-2 or TRBV6-3 and TRBJ1-6; D call uncertain. The CDR3 is 15 amino acids. From germline, CDR1 is MNHEY and CDR2 SVGEGT. V was trimmed by 3 bases and J by 8 bases, leaving 14 bases between them. DNA for the CDR3: TGTGCCAGCAGTTATAGGTCGCCCCGGGATTCACCCCTCCACTTT. It translates to CASSYRSPRDSPLHF.

The genes are TRBV14 and TRBJ2-5; 10 bases are a match to TRBD1. Germline V CDR1 and CDR2: SGHDN, FVKESK. The CDR3 length is 16 residues. With V trimmed by 2 bases and J by 2 bases, 5 bases remained unmatched. This chain's CDR3 is CASSQLDRGRQETQYF. Here the CDR3 DNA reads TGTGCCAGCAGCCAACTTGACAGGGGGCGACAAGAGACCCAGTACTTC.